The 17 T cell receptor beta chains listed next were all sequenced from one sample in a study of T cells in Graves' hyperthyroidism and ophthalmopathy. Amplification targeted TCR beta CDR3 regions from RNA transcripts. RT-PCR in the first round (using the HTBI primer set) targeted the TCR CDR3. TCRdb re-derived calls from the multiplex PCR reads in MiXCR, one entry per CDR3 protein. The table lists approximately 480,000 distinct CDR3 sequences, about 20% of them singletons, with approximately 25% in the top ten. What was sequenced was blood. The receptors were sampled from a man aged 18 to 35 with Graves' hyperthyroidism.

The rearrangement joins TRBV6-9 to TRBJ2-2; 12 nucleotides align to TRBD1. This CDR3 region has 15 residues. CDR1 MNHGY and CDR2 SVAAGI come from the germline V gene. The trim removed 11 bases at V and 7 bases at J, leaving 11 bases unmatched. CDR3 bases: TGTGCCCGAACAGGGGACAGGGGGCAGGTCGGGGAGCTGTTTTTT. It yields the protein CARTGDRGQVGELFF.

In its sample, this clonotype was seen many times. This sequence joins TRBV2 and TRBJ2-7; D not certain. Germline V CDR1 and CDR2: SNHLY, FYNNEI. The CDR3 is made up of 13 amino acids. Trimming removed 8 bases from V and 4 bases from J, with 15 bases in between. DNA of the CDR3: TGTGCCAGCTCCCCTGACTGGTTTTACGAGCAGTACTTC. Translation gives CASSPDWFYEQYF.

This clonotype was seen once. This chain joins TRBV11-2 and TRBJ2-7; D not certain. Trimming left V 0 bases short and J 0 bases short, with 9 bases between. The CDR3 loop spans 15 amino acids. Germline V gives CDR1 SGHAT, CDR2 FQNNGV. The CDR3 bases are TGTGCCAGCAGCTTAGACACCAGGAGCTCCTACGAGCAGTACTTC. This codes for CASSLDTRSSYEQYF.

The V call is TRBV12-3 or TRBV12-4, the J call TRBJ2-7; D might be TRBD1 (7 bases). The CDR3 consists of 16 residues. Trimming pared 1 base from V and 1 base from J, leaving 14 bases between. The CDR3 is CASSLGRGPVSYEQYF. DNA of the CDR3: TGTGCCAGCAGTTTAGGGAGGGGGCCGGTATCCTACGAGCAGTACTTC.

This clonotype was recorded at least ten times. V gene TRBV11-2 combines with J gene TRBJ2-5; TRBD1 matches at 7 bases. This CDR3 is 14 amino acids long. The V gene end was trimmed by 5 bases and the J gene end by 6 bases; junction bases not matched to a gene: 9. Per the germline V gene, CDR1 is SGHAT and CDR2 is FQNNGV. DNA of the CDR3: TGTGCCAGCAGCACAACAGGGGTCCCTAAGACCCAGTACTTC. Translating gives CASSTTGVPKTQYF.

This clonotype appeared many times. CDR3 bases: TGTGCCAGCAGTTTTTTCGACGGAATTTATAGCAATCAGCCCCAGCATTTT. It is translated as CASSFFDGIYSNQPQHF. V and J are TRBV28 and TRBJ1-5; no firm D call. With 3 bases removed from V and 0 bases from J, the gap between germline ends came to 15 bases. CDR3 size: 17 residues. CDR1 is MDHEN and CDR2 is SYDVKM in the germline V gene.

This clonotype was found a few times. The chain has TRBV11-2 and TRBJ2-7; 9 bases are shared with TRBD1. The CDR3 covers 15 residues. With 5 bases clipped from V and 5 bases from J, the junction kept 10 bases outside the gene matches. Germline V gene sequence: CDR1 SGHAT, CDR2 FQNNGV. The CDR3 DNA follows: TGTGCCAGCAGCCCCCGGACAGGGGCGGACGACGAGCAGTACTTC. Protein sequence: CASSPRTGADDEQYF.

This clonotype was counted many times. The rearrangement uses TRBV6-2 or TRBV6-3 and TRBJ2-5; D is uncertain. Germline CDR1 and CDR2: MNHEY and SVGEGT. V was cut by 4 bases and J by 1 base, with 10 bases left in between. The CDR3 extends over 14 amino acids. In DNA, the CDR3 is TGTGCCAGCAGTTCTCGACTGTTCCAAGAGACCCAGTACTTC. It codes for CASSSRLFQETQYF.

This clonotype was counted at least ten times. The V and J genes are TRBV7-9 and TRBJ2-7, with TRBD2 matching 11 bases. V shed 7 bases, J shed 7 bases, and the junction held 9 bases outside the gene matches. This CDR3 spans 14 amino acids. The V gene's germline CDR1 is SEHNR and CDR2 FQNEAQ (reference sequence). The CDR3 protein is CASNPGLAVREQYF. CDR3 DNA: TGTGCCAGCAACCCGGGACTAGCGGTTCGGGAGCAGTACTTC.

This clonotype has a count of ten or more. In nucleotides, the CDR3 is TGTGCCAGCAGCAAAAGCGGCTCAGGGGAGACCCAGTACTTC. It specifies CASSKSGSGETQYF. The J gene is TRBJ2-5, the V gene TRBV6-5, with D possibly being TRBD1 or TRBD2 (5 bases each). The CDR3 covers 14 residues. Germline V gene data show CDR1 as MNHEY and CDR2 as SVGAGI. V was cut by 6 bases and J by 5 bases, with 16 bases left in between.

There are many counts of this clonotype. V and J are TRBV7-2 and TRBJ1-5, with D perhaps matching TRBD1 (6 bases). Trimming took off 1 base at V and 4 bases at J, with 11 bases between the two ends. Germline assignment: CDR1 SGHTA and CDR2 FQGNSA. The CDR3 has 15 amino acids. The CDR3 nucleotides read TGTGCCAGCAGCTTAGTGGGGACACCTAATCAGCCCCAGCATTTT. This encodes CASSLVGTPNQPQHF.

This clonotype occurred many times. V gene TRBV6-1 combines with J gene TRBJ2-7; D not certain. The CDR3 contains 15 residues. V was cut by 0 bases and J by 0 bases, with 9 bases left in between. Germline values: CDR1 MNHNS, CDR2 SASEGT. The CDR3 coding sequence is TGTGCCAGCAGTGAAGCCAGGACGCACTCCTACGAGCAGTACTTC. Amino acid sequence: CASSEARTHSYEQYF.

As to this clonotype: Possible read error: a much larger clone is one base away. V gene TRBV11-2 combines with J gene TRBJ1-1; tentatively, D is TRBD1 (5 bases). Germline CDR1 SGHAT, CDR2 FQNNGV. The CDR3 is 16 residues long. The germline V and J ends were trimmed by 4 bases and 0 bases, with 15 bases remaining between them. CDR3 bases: TGTGCCAGCAGCTCTATCGGCCCGGGGCTGAACACTGAAGCTTTCTTT. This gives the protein CASSSIGPGLNTEAFF.

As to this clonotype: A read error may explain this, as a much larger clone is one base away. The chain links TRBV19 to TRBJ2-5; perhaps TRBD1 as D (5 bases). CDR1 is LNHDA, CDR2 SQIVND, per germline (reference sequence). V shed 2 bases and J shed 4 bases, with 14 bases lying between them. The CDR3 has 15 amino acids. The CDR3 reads CASSIRTWTGETQYF. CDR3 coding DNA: TGTGCCAGTAGTATACGGACATGGACGGGAGAGACCCAGTACTTC. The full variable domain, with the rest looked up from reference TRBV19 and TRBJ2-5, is DGGITQSPKYLFRKEGQNVTLSCEQNLNHDAMYWYRQDPGQGLRLIYYSQIVNDFQKGDIAEGYSVSREKKESFPLTVTSAQKNPTAFYLCASSIRTWTGETQYFGPGTRLLVL.

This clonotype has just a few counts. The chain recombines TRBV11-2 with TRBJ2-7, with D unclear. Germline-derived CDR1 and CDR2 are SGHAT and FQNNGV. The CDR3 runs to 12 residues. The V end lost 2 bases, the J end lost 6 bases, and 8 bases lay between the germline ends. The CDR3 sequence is CASSLKSSEQYF. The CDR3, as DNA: TGTGCCAGCAGCTTAAAATCGTCCGAGCAGTACTTC.

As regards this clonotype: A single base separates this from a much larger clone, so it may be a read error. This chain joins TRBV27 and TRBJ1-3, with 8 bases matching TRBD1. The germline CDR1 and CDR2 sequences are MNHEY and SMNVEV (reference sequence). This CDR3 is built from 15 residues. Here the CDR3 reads CASSDPGGSGNTISF. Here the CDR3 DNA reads TGTGCCAGCAGTGATCCAGGGGGCTCTGGAAACACCATATCTTTT.

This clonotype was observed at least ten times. CDR3 bases: TGTGCTAGTGGTTTGGGGGGAGGAAACATTCAGTACTTC. Encoded protein: CASGLGGGNIQYF. The rearrangement joins TRBV12-5 to TRBJ2-4; D may be TRBD2 (6 bases). This CDR3 has 13 amino acids. Per germline, CDR1 LGHNT and CDR2 FRNRAP. Trimming took off 1 base at V and 6 bases at J, with 7 bases between the two ends.